This T cell receptor (beta chain) emerged from a study of radiotherapy plus CTLA-4 blockade in lung cancer. The ends were cut back, 5 bases at V and 5 bases at J, with 13 bases in the middle. Germline values: CDR1 MDHEN, CDR2 SYDVKM. The CDR3 has 14 residues. This clone was counted a single time. People whose metastatic non-small-cell lung cancer was chemo-refractory got focal radiation along with CTLA-4 blockade by ipilimumab. Data came from immunoSEQ multiplex PCR; TCRdb stores just in-frame clones and leaves some out. The sample has approximately 98,000 clones, more than 75% seen once. The TCR sequence derives from a human donor with non-small cell lung cancer who had a partial response to radiotherapy plus ipilimumab. The rearrangement joins TRBV28 to TRBJ1-5; D gene ambiguous. Specimen: peripheral blood, collected from a patient treated with radiotherapy plus ipilimumab. CDR3 sequence reads: CASSQVAEDQPQHF. The CDR3, as DNA: TGTGCCAGCAGTCAGGTGGCAGAAGATCAGCCCCAGCATTTT.